This T cell receptor beta chain was identified in a study of blood T cell repertoires in COVID-19. As for the study in general: The samples span acute and convalescent COVID-19 from the United States, Italy and Spain.

Generated by immunoSEQ multiplex PCR, the TCRdb table keeps only in-frame clones and is missing some. The data hold 150,000 or so clones, with about 88% observed a single time. V was trimmed by 0 bases and J by 0 bases, leaving 6 bases between them. Germline lookup yields CDR1 SGHAT and CDR2 FQNNGV. This CDR3 is 15 amino acids long. This receptor was obtained from a human donor with acute COVID-19. The donor label of this sample is uncertain. The chain employs TRBV11-2 and TRBJ1-3; D remains ambiguous. Sequencing was carried out using PBMCs or T cells enriched from blood (not recorded which). The CDR3 sequence is CASSLDTYSGNTIYF. The CDR3 DNA follows: TGTGCCAGCAGCTTAGACACCTACTCTGGAAACACCATATATTTT.